This is a list of T cell receptor beta chains from one sample in a study of blood T cells in healthy people across ages. TCRdb recomputed calls from the 5' RACE reads with MiXCR, one row per CDR3 protein. The sample comprises about 780,000 distinct CDR3 sequences, about 42% of which are singletons, and 15% to 20% rests with the top ten. The sequenced material came from blood. These receptors originate from a man older than 75 in good health. The CDR3 runs from the conserved cysteine through the conserved F or W. D genes are given only for firm matches. Clone size, where shown, is once, few, many, or a class for clones that have expanded.

-	-	TRBJ2-4	TRBV7-2	CVSSRGIAKNIQYF	TGTGTCAGCTCCCGCGGCATAGCCAAAAACATTCAGTACTTC
-	TRBD2	TRBJ2-7	TRBV2	CASSEWTSAYNEQYF	TGTGCCAGCAGTGAGTGGACTAGCGCCTACAATGAGCAGTACTTC
few	-	TRBJ2-5	TRBV5-1	CASSFGSLGNQETQYF	TGCGCCAGCAGCTTTGGGTCCCTGGGAAACCAAGAGACCCAGTACTTC
few	-	TRBJ2-7	TRBV20-1	CSARDDFFYEQYF	TGCAGTGCTAGAGATGACTTTTTCTACGAGCAGTACTTC
-	TRBD2	TRBJ2-7	TRBV4-1	CASRPSGLAGSEQYF	TGCGCCAGCAGGCCCTCTGGACTAGCGGGGAGCGAGCAGTACTTC
-	-	TRBJ2-5	TRBV7-9	CASSLASDSTRVTQYF	TGTGCCAGCAGCTTAGCCTCCGACAGCACAAGAGTGACCCAGTACTTC
-	-	TRBJ2-2	TRBV20-1	CSARSSGRGHTGELFF	TGCAGTGCTAGATCCTCCGGGCGGGGCCACACCGGGGAGCTGTTTTTT
few	TRBD1	TRBJ2-5	TRBV15	CATSRPTGGLETQYF	TGTGCCACCAGCAGACCTACAGGGGGCCTGGAGACCCAGTACTTC
-	-	TRBJ2-1	TRBV20-1	CSAHSHGRNEQFF	TGCAGTGCCCATAGCCACGGGCGCAATGAGCAGTTCTTC
once	-	TRBJ2-7	TRBV20-1	CSAALALSSYEQYF	TGCAGTGCCGCACTAGCTTTGAGCTCCTACGAGCAGTACTTC
-	-	TRBJ2-3	TRBV12-3/TRBV12-4	CASSTRTGSRTQYF	TGTGCCAGCAGTACCCGCACAGGGTCCCGGACGCAGTATTTT
-	-	TRBJ1-2	TRBV5-1	CASSTGGQNYGYTF	TGCGCCAGCAGCACAGGAGGACAGAACTATGGCTACACCTTC
-	TRBD1	TRBJ2-7	TRBV20-1	CSARDLGQVTYEQYF	TGCAGTGCTAGAGATTTGGGACAGGTCACCTACGAGCAGTACTTC
-	-	TRBJ2-1	TRBV7-3	CASSLNPSSSYNEQFF	TGTGCCAGCAGCTTAAATCCCTCCAGCTCCTACAATGAGCAGTTCTTC
once	-	TRBJ1-1	TRBV5-1	CASSLDPGVKNTEAFF	TGCGCCAGCAGCTTGGATCCGGGGGTGAAGAACACTGAAGCTTTCTTT
-	TRBD2	TRBJ2-7	TRBV4-2	CASSQDPGLAGGFSSYEQYF	TGTGCCAGTAGCCAAGACCCCGGACTAGCGGGGGGTTTCAGCTCCTACGAGCAGTACTTC
-	TRBD2	TRBJ2-1	TRBV7-9	CASSSYPGTSGRNEQFF	TGTGCCAGCAGCTCTTACCCCGGGACTAGCGGGAGAAATGAGCAGTTCTTC
-	-	TRBJ2-3	TRBV4-3	CASSPQGLGGTQYF	TGCGCCAGCAGCCCCCAGGGACTGGGCGGTACGCAGTATTTT
many	-	TRBJ2-5	TRBV20-1	CSTGEGGRETQYF	TGCAGTACTGGCGAGGGGGGCCGGGAGACCCAGTACTTC
-	-	TRBJ2-1	TRBV29-1	CSVVGAGNNEQFF	TGCAGCGTTGTCGGAGCGGGCAACAATGAGCAGTTCTTC
-	TRBD1	TRBJ2-3	TRBV29-1	CSGGTATDTQYF	TGCAGCGGTGGGACAGCAACAGATACGCAGTATTTT
-	TRBD2	TRBJ2-1	TRBV2	CASSDVSGRMGSSYNEQFF	TGTGCCAGCAGTGATGTGAGCGGGAGGATGGGGAGCTCCTACAATGAGCAGTTCTTC
-	-	TRBJ2-1	TRBV29-1	CSVKGSTHNEQFF	TGCAGCGTTAAGGGGTCTACCCACAATGAGCAGTTCTTC
few	-	TRBJ2-3	TRBV12-3/TRBV12-4	CASSLTGAADTQYF	TGTGCCAGCAGTTTAACGGGAGCGGCAGATACGCAGTATTTT
few	-	TRBJ2-7	TRBV28	CASSLGTEYFREQYF	TGTGCCAGCAGTTTAGGCACAGAATATTTTCGCGAGCAGTACTTC
-	TRBD2	TRBJ2-1	TRBV5-6	CASSLDRLAVYNEQFF	TGTGCCAGCAGCTTGGATAGACTAGCGGTGTACAATGAGCAGTTCTTC
-	-	TRBJ2-3	TRBV12-3/TRBV12-4	CASRRQDTDTQYF	TGTGCGAGCAGGAGACAGGACACAGATACGCAGTATTTT
few	-	TRBJ1-5	TRBV28	CASSNLQGPGQPQHF	TGTGCCAGCAGCAACCTACAGGGTCCAGGACAGCCCCAGCATTTT
few	-	TRBJ2-4	TRBV21-1	CASNRSSTSGSVAKNIQYF	TGTGCCAGCAACCGCTCCTCGACTAGCGGGAGCGTGGCCAAAAACATTCAGTACTTC
-	-	TRBJ2-7	TRBV11-2	CASSPYQSRGVSYEQYF	TGTGCCAGCAGCCCTTACCAGAGCAGGGGGGTTTCCTACGAGCAGTACTTC
-	-	TRBJ1-6	TRBV7-3	CASSFGTNSPLHF	TGTGCCAGCAGCTTCGGAACGAATTCACCCCTCCACTTT
few	TRBD2	TRBJ2-7	TRBV5-1	CASSLASGHYEQYF	TGCGCCAGCAGCTTGGCTAGCGGCCACTACGAGCAGTACTTC
once	-	TRBJ2-3	TRBV5-1	CAGGLDLDRDTQYF	TGCGCCGGCGGCTTGGATCTTGATCGAGATACGCAGTATTTT
few	TRBD1	TRBJ2-5	TRBV28	CASSLAGTEQETQYF	TGTGCCAGCAGTTTAGCCGGGACAGAGCAAGAGACCCAGTACTTC
-	-	TRBJ2-7	TRBV19	CASSISSGSEQYF	TGTGCCAGTAGTATCAGTTCAGGGTCCGAGCAGTACTTC
few	TRBD2	TRBJ2-5	TRBV6-2/TRBV6-3	CASSHAETSGSQETQYF	TGTGCCAGCAGTCACGCCGAGACTAGCGGATCACAAGAGACCCAGTACTTC
few	TRBD2	TRBJ2-7	TRBV18	CASSPELLAGGVYEQYF	TGTGCCAGCTCACCCGAATTACTAGCGGGAGGTGTCTACGAGCAGTACTTC
-	TRBD1	TRBJ2-5	TRBV28	CAIKQGAQEQYF	TGTGCCATCAAACAGGGGGCGCAGGAGCAGTACTTC
-	-	TRBJ2-2	TRBV11-3	CASSPGPTNTGELFF	TGTGCCAGCAGCCCCGGGCCTACGAACACCGGGGAGCTGTTTTTT
-	-	TRBJ2-5	TRBV27	CASSQRSPETQYF	TGTGCCAGCAGTCAGAGGTCCCCGGAGACCCAGTACTTC
-	-	TRBJ1-5	TRBV6-2/TRBV6-3	CASSYSTGRQKDQPQHF	TGTGCCAGCAGTTACTCCACCGGGCGCCAAAAGGATCAGCCCCAGCATTTT
-	-	TRBJ2-5	TRBV4-1	CASSQDFRETQYF	TGCGCCAGCAGCCAAGATTTTAGGGAGACCCAGTACTTC
-	-	TRBJ2-7	TRBV10-3	CAIRPGARDSYEQYF	TGTGCCATCAGGCCAGGGGCCAGGGACTCCTACGAGCAGTACTTC
-	-	TRBJ2-3	TRBV27	CASTSVGGRADTQYF	TGTGCCAGCACCTCAGTTGGGGGGCGGGCAGATACGCAGTATTTT
-	-	TRBJ2-1	TRBV9	CASSPSPYEQFF	TGTGCCAGCAGCCCCTCCCCGTATGAGCAGTTCTTC
many	TRBD1	TRBJ1-2	TRBV15	CATSSDRAVYGYTF	TGTGCCACCAGCAGTGACAGGGCTGTCTATGGCTACACCTTC
once	TRBD2	TRBJ2-5	TRBV11-3	CASSYTSGRDEQYF	TGTGCCAGCAGCTATACTAGCGGGAGGGATGAGCAGTACTTC
many	-	TRBJ2-7	TRBV5-6	CASSLGPGGEQYF	TGTGCCAGCAGCCTGGGCCCCGGCGGCGAGCAGTACTTC
few	-	TRBJ2-1	TRBV7-2	CASSQQGRGNEQFF	TGTGCCAGCAGCCAACAGGGTCGTGGGAATGAGCAGTTCTTC
-	-	TRBJ2-1	TRBV4-1	CASSQDRRDSRYNEQFF	TGCGCCAGCAGCCAAGATCGCCGGGACTCCCGTTACAATGAGCAGTTCTTC
many	TRBD1	TRBJ2-5	TRBV7-8	CASSQQQGDNQETQYF	TGTGCCAGCAGCCAACAACAGGGGGATAACCAAGAGACCCAGTACTTC
-	TRBD2	TRBJ2-7	TRBV27	CGGGGEPAPYEQYF	TGTGGGGGCGGGGGGGAGCCTGCCCCCTACGAGCAGTACTTC
-	-	TRBJ2-7	TRBV7-2	CASSLSVHSYEQYF	TGTGCCAGCAGCTTGTCGGTACACTCCTACGAGCAGTACTTC
-	-	TRBJ1-1	TRBV20-1	CSASRGGYSTPEAFF	TGCAGTGCTAGTAGGGGAGGATACTCCACCCCTGAAGCTTTCTTT
few	-	TRBJ1-6	TRBV2	CASSGGQGDNSPLHF	TGTGCCAGCAGTGGTGGACAAGGGGATAATTCACCCCTCCACTTT
few	TRBD2	TRBJ2-7	TRBV20-1	CSARDMAASGSNEQYF	TGCAGTGCTAGAGATATGGCGGCTAGCGGGAGCAACGAGCAGTACTTC
many	TRBD1	TRBJ1-5	TRBV2	CASSPNRGPQHF	TGTGCCAGCAGTCCTAACAGGGGGCCCCAGCATTTT
few	-	TRBJ1-6	TRBV20-1	CSAQQSGGSSPLHF	TGCAGTGCTCAACAGAGCGGCGGTTCTTCACCCCTCCACTTT
-	-	TRBJ2-2	TRBV9	CASSNTGAHTGELFF	TGTGCCAGCAGCAACACCGGGGCCCACACCGGGGAGCTGTTTTTT
-	-	TRBJ2-7	TRBV24-1	CATESGLSYEQYF	TGTGCCACCGAGTCAGGGCTCTCCTACGAGCAGTACTTC